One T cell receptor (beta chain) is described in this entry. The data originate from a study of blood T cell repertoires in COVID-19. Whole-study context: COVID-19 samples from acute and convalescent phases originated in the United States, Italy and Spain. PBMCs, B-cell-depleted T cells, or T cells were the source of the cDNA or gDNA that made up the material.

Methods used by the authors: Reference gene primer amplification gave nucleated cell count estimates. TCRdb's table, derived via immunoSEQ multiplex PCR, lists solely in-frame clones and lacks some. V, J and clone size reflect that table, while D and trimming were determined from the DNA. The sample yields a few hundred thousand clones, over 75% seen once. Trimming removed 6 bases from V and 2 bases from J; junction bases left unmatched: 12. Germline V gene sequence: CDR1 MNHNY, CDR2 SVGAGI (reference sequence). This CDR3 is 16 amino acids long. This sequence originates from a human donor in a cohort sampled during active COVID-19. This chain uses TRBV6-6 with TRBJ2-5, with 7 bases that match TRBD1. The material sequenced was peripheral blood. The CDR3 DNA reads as TGTGCCAGCAGCCACCGTGGACAGGTCCTGCAAGAGACCCAGTACTTC. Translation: CASSHRGQVLQETQYF.